The sequence of this T cell receptor (beta chain) was determined in a study of a mutant IDH1 vaccine in newly diagnosed glioma. Turning to the study itself: The first vaccination came 4-6 weeks after radiotherapy alone, or with temozolomide cycles. Antecedent treatment encompassed radiotherapy, temozolomide, or their combination; the majority received both. Week 35 brought visit V12, which was followed by visit V13 at week 47.

V was clipped by 4 bases and J by 1 base; unmatched bases: 7. This CDR3 spans 15 amino acids. CDR1 and CDR2 from the germline V gene are SQVTM and ANQGSEA. About this clone itself: No antigen is known for it.

Sequencing was performed with immunoSEQ multiplex PCR; in TCRdb, only in-frame clones are kept and a portion is missing. Of around 32,000 clones in the sample, about four fifths are singletons; the top ten hold approximately 2.9%. Documented time point: week 35, safety follow-up. The content of each vaccine dose was 300 ug of mutant IDH1 20-mer peptide, and topical imiquimod accompanied it. Patients came in for eight vaccinations, in weeks 1, 3, 5, 7, 11, 15, 19 and 23. The TCR comes from a man aged 35 to 55 with glioma. Some clones in this sample may be carry-over from other donors' samples. This chain connects TRBV29-1 to TRBJ2-7; 10 bases fit TRBD2. The specimen was PBMCs, collected from a glioma patient whose treatment included an IDH1 peptide vaccine. CDR3 protein: CSVALGLAASYEQYF. The CDR3 region has the DNA TGCAGCGTTGCATTAGGACTAGCGGCATCCTACGAGCAGTACTTC.